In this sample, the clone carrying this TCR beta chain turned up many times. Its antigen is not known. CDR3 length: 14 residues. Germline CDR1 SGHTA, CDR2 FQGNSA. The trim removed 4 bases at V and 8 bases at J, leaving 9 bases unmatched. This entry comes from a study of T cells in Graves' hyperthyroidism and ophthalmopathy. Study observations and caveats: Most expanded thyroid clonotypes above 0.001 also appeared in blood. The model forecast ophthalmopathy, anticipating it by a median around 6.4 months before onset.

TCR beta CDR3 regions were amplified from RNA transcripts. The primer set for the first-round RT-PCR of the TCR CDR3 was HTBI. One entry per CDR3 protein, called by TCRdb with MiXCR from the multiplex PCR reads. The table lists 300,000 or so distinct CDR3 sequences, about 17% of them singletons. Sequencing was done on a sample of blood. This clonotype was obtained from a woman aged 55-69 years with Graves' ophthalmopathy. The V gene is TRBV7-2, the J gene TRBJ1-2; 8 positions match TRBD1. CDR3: CASSSPGQGGGYTF. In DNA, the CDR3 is TGTGCCAGCAGCTCGCCCGGACAGGGTGGAGGCTACACCTTC.